This TCR beta chain was retrieved from a study of T cell responses to AZD1222 COVID-19 vaccine. Trimming removed 6 bases at V and 8 bases at J, with 13 bases between. This CDR3 has 12 residues. Germline V gives CDR1 LNHDA, CDR2 SQIVND (reference sequence). Turning to this clone: Its specificity is unknown.

Points from the study as a whole: Compared with day 0, the breadth and depth of the Spike-specific TCR repertoire rose significantly after two doses of AZD1222. With dominance at 160-218 and 743-854, vaccine-associated CD4 TCRs spanned spike.

Produced via immunoSEQ multiplex PCR; TCRdb's table is partial and in-frame only. This sample has some 74,000 clones, with roughly 90% found just once. The genes are TRBV19 and TRBJ1-1; D is unclear. The sequence derives from an adult who received the AZD1222 COVID-19 vaccine. The starting material was peripheral blood, obtained 28 days after the second AZD1222 dose. The CDR3 sequence: CASRSGRREAFF. DNA for the CDR3: TGTGCCAGTAGATCCGGACGCAGGGAAGCTTTCTTT.